The clone carrying this TCR beta chain came up a few times. The antigen is not known. This sample stems from a study of regulatory T cells in long-lasting Graves disease. Study-wide points: Comparison showed that persistent patients shared more public clonotypes (2,741) than new patients (966). Persistent Graves' patients showed a TCR diversity that was lower than that of newly diagnosed ones. Favoring TRBV28, TRBJ1-2 and TRBJ2-5 was a feature seen in persistent disease.

Specified time point: persistent/refractory GD, antithyroid drugs over 5 years with positive TRAb. RNA isolated from PBMCs was used to make the TCR library. Arm-PCR with iRepertoire HTBI primers amplified the CDR3 regions for these TCR beta libraries. Each CDR3 protein is one row after TCRdb ran MiXCR on the multiplex PCR reads. The top ten clones hold roughly 7% of a sample with around 460,000 distinct CDR3 sequences, 20% to 25% of them seen once. The CDR3 covers 17 residues. Trimming removed 6 bases from V and 1 base from J, with 18 bases in between. Germline CDR1 reads KGHDR; CDR2 reads SFDVKD. The sample in question was peripheral blood mononuclear cells (PBMCs), obtained when the disease was refractory, from a patient treated with antithyroid drugs. The chain couples TRBV24-1 to TRBJ2-4; D is perhaps TRBD2 (6 bases). This TCR was recovered from a female donor with Graves disease. The CDR3: CATSSGRSGRAKNIQYF. As DNA, the CDR3 is TGTGCCACCAGTTCAGGGAGGAGCGGCCGGGCCAAAAACATTCAGTACTTC.